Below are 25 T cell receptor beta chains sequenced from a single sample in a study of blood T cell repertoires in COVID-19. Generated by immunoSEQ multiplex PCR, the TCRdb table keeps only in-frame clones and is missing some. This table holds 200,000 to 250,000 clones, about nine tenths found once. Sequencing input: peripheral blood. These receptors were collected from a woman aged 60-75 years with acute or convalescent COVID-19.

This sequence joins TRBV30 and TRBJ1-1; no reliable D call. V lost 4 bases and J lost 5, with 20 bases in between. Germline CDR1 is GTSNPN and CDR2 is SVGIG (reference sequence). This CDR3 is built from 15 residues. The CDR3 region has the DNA TGTGCCTGGACCCCTGGGCGCATGGGGAGGACTGAAGCTTTCTTT. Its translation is CAWTPGRMGRTEAFF.

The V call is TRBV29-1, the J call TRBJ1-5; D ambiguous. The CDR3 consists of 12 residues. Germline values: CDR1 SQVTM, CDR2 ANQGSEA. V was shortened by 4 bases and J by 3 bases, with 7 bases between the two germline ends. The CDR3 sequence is CSVGEPNQPQHF. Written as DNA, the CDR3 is TGCAGCGTTGGTGAGCCCAATCAGCCCCAGCATTTT.

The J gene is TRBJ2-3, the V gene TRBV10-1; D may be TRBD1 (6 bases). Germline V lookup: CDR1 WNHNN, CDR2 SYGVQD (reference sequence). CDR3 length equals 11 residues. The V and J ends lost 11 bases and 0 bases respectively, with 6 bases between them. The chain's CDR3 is CAGQSTDTQYF. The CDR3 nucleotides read TGCGCCGGACAGAGCACAGATACGCAGTATTTT.

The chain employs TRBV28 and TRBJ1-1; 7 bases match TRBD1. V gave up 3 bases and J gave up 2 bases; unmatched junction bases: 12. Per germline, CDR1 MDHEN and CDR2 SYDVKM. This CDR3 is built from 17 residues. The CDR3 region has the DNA TGTGCCAGCAGTTTTTTAAGGGACAGAGGGGGAAACACTGAAGCTTTCTTT. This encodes CASSFLRDRGGNTEAFF. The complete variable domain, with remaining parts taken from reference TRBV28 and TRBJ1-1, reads DVKVTQSSRYLVKRTGEKVFLECVQDMDHENMFWYRQDPGLGLRLIYFSYDVKMKEKGDIPEGYSVSREKKERFSLILESASTNQTSMYLCASSFLRDRGGNTEAFFGQGTRLTVV.

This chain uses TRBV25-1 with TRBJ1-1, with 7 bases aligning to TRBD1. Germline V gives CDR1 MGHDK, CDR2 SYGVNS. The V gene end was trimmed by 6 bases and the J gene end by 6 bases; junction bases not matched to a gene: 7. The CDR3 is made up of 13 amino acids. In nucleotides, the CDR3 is TGTGCCAGCAGACCCGACAGGGTCTCTGAAGCTTTCTTT. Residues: CASRPDRVSEAFF. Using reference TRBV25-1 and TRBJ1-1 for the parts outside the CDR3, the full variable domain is EADIYQTPRYLVIGTGKKITLECSQTMGHDKMYWYQQDPGMELHLIHYSYGVNSTEKGDLSSESTVSRIRTEHFPLTLESARPSHTSQYLCASRPDRVSEAFFGQGTRLTVV.

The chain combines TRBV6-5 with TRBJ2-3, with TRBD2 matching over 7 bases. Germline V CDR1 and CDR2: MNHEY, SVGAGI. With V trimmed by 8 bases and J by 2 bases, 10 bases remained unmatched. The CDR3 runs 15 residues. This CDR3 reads CASQSRLANTDTQYF. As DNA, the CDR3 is TGTGCCAGCCAATCCCGACTAGCTAACACAGATACGCAGTATTTT.

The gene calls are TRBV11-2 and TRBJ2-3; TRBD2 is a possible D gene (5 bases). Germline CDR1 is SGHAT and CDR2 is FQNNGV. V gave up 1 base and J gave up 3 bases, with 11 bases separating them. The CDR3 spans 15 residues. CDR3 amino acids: CASSLVGSTTDTQYF. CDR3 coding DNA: TGTGCCAGCAGCTTAGTGGGGAGTACGACAGATACGCAGTATTTT.

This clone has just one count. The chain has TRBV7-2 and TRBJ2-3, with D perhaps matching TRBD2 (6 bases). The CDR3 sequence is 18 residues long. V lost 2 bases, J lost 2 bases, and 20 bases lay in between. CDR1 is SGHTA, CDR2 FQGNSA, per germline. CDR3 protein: CASSLQSPLREYTDTQYF. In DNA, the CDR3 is TGTGCCAGCAGCTTACAGTCTCCTTTGCGGGAATACACAGATACGCAGTATTTT.

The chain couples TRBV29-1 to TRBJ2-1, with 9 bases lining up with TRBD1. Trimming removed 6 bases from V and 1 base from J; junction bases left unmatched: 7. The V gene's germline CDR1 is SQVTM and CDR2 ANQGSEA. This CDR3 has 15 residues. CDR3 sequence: CSVRGGQGSYNEQFF. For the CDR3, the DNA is TGCAGCGTCAGGGGAGGACAGGGGTCCTACAATGAGCAGTTCTTC.

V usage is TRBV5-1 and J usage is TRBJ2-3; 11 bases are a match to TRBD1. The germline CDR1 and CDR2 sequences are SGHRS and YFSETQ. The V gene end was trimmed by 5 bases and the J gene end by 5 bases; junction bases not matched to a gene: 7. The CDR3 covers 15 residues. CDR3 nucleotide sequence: TGCGCCAGCAGTCGCATGGACAGGGGGCAAGATACGCAGTATTTT. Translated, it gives CASSRMDRGQDTQYF. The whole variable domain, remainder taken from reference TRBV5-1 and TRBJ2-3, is KAGVTQTPRYLIKTRGQQVTLSCSPISGHRSVSWYQQTPGQGLQFLFEYFSETQRNKGNFPGRFSGRQFSNSRSEMNVSTLELGDSALYLCASSRMDRGQDTQYFGPGTRLTVL.

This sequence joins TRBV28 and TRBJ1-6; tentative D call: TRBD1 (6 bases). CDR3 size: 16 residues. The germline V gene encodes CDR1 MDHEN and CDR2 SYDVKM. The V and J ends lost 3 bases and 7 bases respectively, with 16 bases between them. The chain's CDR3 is CASSFNRDFGNSPLHF. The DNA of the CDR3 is TGTGCCAGCAGTTTTAACAGGGATTTCGGGAATTCACCCCTCCACTTT.

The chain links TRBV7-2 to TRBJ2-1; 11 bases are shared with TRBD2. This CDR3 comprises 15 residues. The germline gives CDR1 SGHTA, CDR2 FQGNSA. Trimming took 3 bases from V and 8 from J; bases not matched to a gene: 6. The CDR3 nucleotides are TGTGCCAGCAGCTTTTTGACTAGCGGGGCGGATGAGCAGTTCTTC. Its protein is CASSFLTSGADEQFF. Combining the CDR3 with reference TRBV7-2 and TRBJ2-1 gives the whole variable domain GAGVSQSPSNKVTEKGKDVELRCDPISGHTALYWYRQSLGQGLEFLIYFQGNSAPDKSGLPSDRFSAERTGGSVSTLTIQRTQQEDSAVYLCASSFLTSGADEQFFGPGTRLTVL.

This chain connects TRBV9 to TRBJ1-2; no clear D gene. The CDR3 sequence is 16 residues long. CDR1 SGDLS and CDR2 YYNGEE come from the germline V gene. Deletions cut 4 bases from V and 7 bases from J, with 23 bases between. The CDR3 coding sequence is TGTGCCAGCAGCTCTCAAGGAGGAGGAAGGATTGGTGGCTACACCTTC. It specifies CASSSQGGGRIGGYTF.

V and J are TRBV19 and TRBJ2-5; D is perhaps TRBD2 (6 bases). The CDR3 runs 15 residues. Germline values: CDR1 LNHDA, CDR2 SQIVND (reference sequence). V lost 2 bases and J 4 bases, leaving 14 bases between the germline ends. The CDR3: CASSIRRGMAETQYF. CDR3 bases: TGTGCCAGTAGTATAAGGCGCGGGATGGCAGAGACCCAGTACTTC.

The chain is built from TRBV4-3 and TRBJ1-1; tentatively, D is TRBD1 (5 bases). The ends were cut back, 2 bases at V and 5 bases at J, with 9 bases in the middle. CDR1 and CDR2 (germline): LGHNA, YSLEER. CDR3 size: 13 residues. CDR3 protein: CASSQLGVTEAFF. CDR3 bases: TGCGCCAGCAGCCAACTAGGGGTTACTGAAGCTTTCTTT.

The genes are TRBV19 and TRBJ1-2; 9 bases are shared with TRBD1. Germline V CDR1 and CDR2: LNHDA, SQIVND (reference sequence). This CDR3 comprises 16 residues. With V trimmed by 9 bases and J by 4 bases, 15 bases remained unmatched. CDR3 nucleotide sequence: TGTGCCAGCGAAAGAACCACACAGGGGGCAGGCTATGGCTACACCTTC. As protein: CASERTTQGAGYGYTF.

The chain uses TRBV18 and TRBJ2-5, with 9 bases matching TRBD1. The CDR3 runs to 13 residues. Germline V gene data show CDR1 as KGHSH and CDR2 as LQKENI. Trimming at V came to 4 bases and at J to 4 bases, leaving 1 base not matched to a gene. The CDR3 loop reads CASSLGQGETQYF. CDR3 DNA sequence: TGTGCCAGCTCACTGGGACAGGGAGAGACCCAGTACTTC.

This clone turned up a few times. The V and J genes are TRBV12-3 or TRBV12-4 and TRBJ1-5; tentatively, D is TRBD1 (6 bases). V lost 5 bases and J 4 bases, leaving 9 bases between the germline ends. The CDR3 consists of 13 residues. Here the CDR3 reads CASSHQGNQPQHF. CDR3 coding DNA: TGTGCCAGCAGTCACCAGGGGAATCAGCCCCAGCATTTT.

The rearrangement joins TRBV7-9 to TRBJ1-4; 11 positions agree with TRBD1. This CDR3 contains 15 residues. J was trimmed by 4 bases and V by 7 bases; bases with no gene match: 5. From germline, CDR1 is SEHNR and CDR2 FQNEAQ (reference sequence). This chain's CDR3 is CASNPGQGGNEKLFF. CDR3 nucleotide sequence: TGTGCCAGCAACCCGGGACAGGGGGGTAATGAAAAACTGTTTTTT.

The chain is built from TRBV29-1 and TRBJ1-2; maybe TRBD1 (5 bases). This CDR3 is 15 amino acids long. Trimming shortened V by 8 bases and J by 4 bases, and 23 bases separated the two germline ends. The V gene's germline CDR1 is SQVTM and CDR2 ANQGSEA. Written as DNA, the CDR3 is TGCAGCATTGGCGGGGGGAGCTGGCTTGGCTATGGCTACACCTTC. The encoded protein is CSIGGGSWLGYGYTF.

The DNA for the CDR3 is TGTGCCAGCAGCTTAGGGGGGGGAGCTCTTGGCACCGGGGAGCTGTTTTTT. It specifies CASSLGGGALGTGELFF. The rearrangement links TRBV7-8 to TRBJ2-2; TRBD2 matches at 7 bases. V gave up 1 base and J gave up 4 bases; unmatched junction bases: 9. The CDR3 extends over 17 amino acids. Germline values: CDR1 SGHVS, CDR2 FQNEAQ.

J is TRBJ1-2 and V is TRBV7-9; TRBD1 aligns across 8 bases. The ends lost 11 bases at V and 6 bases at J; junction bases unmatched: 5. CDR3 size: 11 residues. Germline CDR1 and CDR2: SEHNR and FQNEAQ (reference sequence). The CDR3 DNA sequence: TGTGCCGGACAGGGTTTTAATGGCTACACCTTC. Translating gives CAGQGFNGYTF.

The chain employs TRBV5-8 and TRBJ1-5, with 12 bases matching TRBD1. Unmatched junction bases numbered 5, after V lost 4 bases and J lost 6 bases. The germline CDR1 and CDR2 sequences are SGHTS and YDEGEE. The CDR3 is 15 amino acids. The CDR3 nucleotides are TGTGCCAGCAGCCAAGGGACAGGGGGCTTTCAGCCCCAGCATTTT. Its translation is CASSQGTGGFQPQHF.

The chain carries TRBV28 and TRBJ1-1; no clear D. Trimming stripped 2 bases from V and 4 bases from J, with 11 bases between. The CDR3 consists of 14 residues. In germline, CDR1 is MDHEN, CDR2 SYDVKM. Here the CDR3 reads CASSLEQEPTEAFF. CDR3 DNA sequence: TGTGCCAGCAGTTTAGAGCAGGAACCCACTGAAGCTTTCTTT.

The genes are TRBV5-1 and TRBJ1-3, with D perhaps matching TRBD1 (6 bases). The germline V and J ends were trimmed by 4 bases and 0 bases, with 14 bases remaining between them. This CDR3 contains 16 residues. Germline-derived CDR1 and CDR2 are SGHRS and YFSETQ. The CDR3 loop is CASSPEGGSSGNTIYF. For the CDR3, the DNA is TGCGCCAGCAGCCCTGAGGGGGGGTCCTCTGGAAACACCATATATTTT.